These 7 T cell receptor beta chains came from one sample sequenced in a study of blood T cell repertoires in COVID-19. Profiling relied on immunoSEQ multiplex PCR, and the TCRdb table lists in-frame clones only, not all of them. The sample has 100,000 to 120,000 clones; approximately 85% are singletons. The specimen sequenced was peripheral blood. These receptors were taken from a woman aged 60-75 years with acute or convalescent COVID-19.

V and J are TRBV19 and TRBJ2-7, with D possibly TRBD1 on 6 matching bases. Germline lookup yields CDR1 LNHDA and CDR2 SQIVND (reference sequence). The V gene lost 5 bases and the J gene lost 2 bases, with 10 bases spanning the gap. The CDR3 is 13 amino acids. CDR3 loop: CASSADRTYEQYF. CDR3 in DNA: TGTGCCAGTAGTGCCGACAGGACCTACGAGCAGTACTTC.

The V and J genes are TRBV7-9 and TRBJ1-1; 8 bases are a match to TRBD1. Trimming at V came to 4 bases and at J to 0 bases, leaving 10 bases not matched to a gene. Germline assignment: CDR1 SEHNR and CDR2 FQNEAQ (reference sequence). This CDR3 has 17 residues. CDR3 loop: CASSSLWTGILNTEAFF. The CDR3 DNA reads TGTGCCAGCAGCTCACTTTGGACAGGGATTTTGAACACTGAAGCTTTCTTT.

The chain recombines TRBV5-4 with TRBJ1-3; 7 bases are a match to TRBD1. Trimming removed 4 bases from V and 4 bases from J; junction bases left unmatched: 14. Germline CDR1 is SGHNT and CDR2 is YYREEE (reference sequence). The CDR3 runs 17 residues. CDR3 region: CASSPTQGEYSGNTIYF. CDR3 nucleotide sequence: TGTGCCAGCAGCCCAACTCAGGGGGAATACTCCGGAAACACCATATATTTT.

The chain is built from TRBV7-9 and TRBJ2-1, with 12 positions matching TRBD2. V lost 0 bases, J lost 7 bases, and 10 bases stayed unmatched. Germline lookup yields CDR1 SEHNR and CDR2 FQNEAQ (reference sequence). The CDR3 sequence is 18 residues long. CDR3 sequence: CASSLARLAGAPSNEQFF. The CDR3 nucleotides read TGTGCCAGCAGCTTAGCCCGACTAGCGGGGGCCCCATCGAATGAGCAGTTCTTC.

The chain links TRBV29-1 to TRBJ1-1; D unclear. Trimming pared 6 bases from V and 1 base from J, leaving 21 bases between. The CDR3 has 16 amino acids. Germline CDR1 reads SQVTM; CDR2 reads ANQGSEA. The CDR3: CSVRSGSVNSNTEAFF. CDR3 coding DNA: TGCAGCGTGCGGTCGGGGAGCGTAAACTCGAACACTGAAGCTTTCTTT. The full variable domain, its missing parts supplied by reference TRBV29-1 and TRBJ1-1, is SAVISQKPSRDICQRGTSLTIQCQVDSQVTMMFWYRQQPGQSLTLIATANQGSEATYESGFVIDKFPISRPNLTFSTLTVSNMSPEDSSIYLCSVRSGSVNSNTEAFFGQGTRLTVV.

V is TRBV6-2 or TRBV6-3 and J is TRBJ2-3; 8 bases are shared with TRBD1. Losses at the gene ends were 0 bases for V and 9 bases for J; bases not matched to a gene: 20. Germline V gives CDR1 MNHEY, CDR2 SVGEGT. This CDR3 contains 19 residues. CDR3: CASSYSIRLTTLGQETQYF. In DNA form, the CDR3 reads TGTGCCAGCAGTTACTCGATACGTTTGACGACCCTGGGACAGGAGACGCAGTATTTT.

This clone was found once. This chain links TRBV30 with TRBJ2-5, with a possible D match to TRBD2 (6 bases). Germline V gene sequence: CDR1 GTSNPN, CDR2 SVGIG (reference sequence). The CDR3 has 14 amino acids. V was pared by 1 base and J by 1 base, with 10 bases between. CDR3 region: CAWSGGGAQETQYF. The CDR3 coding sequence is TGTGCCTGGAGTGGGGGCGGGGCCCAAGAGACCCAGTACTTC.